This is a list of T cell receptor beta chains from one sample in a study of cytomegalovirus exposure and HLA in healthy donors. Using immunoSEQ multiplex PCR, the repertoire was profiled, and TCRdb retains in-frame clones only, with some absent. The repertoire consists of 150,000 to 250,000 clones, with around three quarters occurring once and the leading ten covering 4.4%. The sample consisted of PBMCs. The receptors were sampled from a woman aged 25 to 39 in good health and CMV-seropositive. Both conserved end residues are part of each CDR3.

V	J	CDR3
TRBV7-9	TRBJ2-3	CASSPRLFSTDTQYF
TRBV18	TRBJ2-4	CARQRGASSKNIQYF
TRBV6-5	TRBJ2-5	CASSSYNQETQYF
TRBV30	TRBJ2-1	CAWSETGLDNEQFF
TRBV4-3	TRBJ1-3	CASSQDSGGSGNTIYF
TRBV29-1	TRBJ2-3	CSVELGGGRDTQYF
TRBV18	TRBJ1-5	CASSLETRDINQPQHF
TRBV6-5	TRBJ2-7	CASSYSGGVREQYF
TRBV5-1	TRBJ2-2	CASSPTSDVNTGELFF
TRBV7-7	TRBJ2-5	CASSPGQGKTQYF
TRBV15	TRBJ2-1	CATSKSGGASNEQFF
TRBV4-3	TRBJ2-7	CASSHEFGGGTYEQYF
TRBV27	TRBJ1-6	CASSSGQYRGSLHF
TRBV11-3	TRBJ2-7	CASSLVLSSSRGNYEQYF
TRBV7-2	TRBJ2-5	CASSLDQGETQYF
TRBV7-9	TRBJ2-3	CASSPGQGATDTQYF
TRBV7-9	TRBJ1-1	CASTETVNTEAFF
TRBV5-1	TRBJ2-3	CASRLASTDTQYF
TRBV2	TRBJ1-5	CAIRGTDSNQPQHF
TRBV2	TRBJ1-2	CASSGGQGARGYTF
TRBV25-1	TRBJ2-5	CASSEFGTGSSYQETQYF
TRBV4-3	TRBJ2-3	CASSRPGLAVADTQYF
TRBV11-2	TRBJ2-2	CASSFYRPRNTGELFF
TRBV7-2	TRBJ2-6	CASSSQGTGGANVLTF
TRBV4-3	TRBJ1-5	CASSQNADGSQPQHF
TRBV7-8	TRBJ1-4	CASSLVGQGEKLFF
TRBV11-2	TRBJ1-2	CASSLEGDGYTF
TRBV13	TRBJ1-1	CASSSRQGPMNTEAFF
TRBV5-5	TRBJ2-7	CASSMVSSYEQYF
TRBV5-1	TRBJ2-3	CASSSGQGAVGTDTQYF
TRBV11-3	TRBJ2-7	CASSSWDRSYEQYF
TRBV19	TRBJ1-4	CASRWQGSSTNEKLFF
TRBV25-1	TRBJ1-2	CASRYLNYGYTF
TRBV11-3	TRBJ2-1	CASSSTTSYNEQFF
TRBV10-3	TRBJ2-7	CAISESIFTRRQGYEQYF
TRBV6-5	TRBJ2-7	CASSEAGSYEQYF
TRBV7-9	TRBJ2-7	CASSDRDSYEQYF
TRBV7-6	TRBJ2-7	CASSLGGGSYEQYF
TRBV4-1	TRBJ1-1	CASSQVLGIAEAFF
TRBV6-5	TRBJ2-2	CASRRGWENTGELFF
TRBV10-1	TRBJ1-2	CASSENRAGDGYTF
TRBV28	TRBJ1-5	CASLSQQGGILKPQHF
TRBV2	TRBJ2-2	CASSVTSGTGELFF
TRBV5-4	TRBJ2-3	CASSREGAGESPF
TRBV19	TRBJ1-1	CASGRGTEAFF
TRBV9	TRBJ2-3	CASSVGTSGRTDTQYF
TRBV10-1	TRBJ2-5	CASSVRSREGQETQYF
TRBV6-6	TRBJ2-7	CASSYSMGQFSYEQYF
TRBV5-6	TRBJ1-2	CASSFGQGIYGYTF